The 25 T cell receptor beta chains below all came from one sample that was sequenced in a study of T cells expressing NK-cell markers. Reprocessing the 5' RACE reads, TCRdb reports a single entry for every CDR3 protein and omits DNA. Reported are under 200,000 distinct CDR3 sequences; the ten largest clones contain approximately 18%. The sample taken for sequencing was blood T cells: a sorted CD56 or NKG2C T cell subset, CD4+ or CD8+ T cells, or bulk PBMC T cells (not recorded which). These receptors all come from a woman between 18 and 75 years old in good health.

The chain is built from TRBV5-5 and TRBJ2-1; as DNA is missing, the TRBD2 call by TCRdb cannot be tested. The CDR3 consists of 15 residues. Looked up from germline, CDR1 is SGHKS and CDR2 is YYEKEE (reference sequence). This CDR3 reads CASSLTSGGFNEQFF.

The rearrangement uses TRBV12-3 or TRBV12-4 and TRBJ2-1; TCRdb outputs TRBD2, but without DNA this stays unchecked. The CDR3 is made up of 14 amino acids. CDR3 sequence: CASGRTSGNNEQFF.

The chain recombines TRBV2 with TRBJ2-5; TCRdb picks TRBD1, but there is no DNA to check that call. Germline CDR1 is SNHLY and CDR2 is FYNNEI. This CDR3 spans 14 amino acids. CDR3 sequence reads: CASSANRGQETQYF.

The genes are TRBV20-1 and TRBJ1-2; TCRdb proposes TRBD1, but this gene call is untestable without DNA. Germline V gene data show CDR1 as DFQATT and CDR2 as SNEGSKA (reference sequence). The CDR3 totals 12 residues. CDR3 residues: CSARGGNYGYTF.

The chain employs TRBV4-1 and TRBJ2-5; TCRdb gives TRBD2 as the D gene, but with no DNA this cannot be confirmed. The CDR3 runs to 16 residues. Germline V gene lookup returns CDR1 MGHRA and CDR2 YSYEKL. This CDR3 is CASSQDGVGGGETQYF.

V is TRBV7-3 and J is TRBJ1-1. This CDR3 contains 16 residues. Germline V gene sequence: CDR1 SGHTA, CDR2 FQGTGA. The CDR3 sequence is CASSRYGSSANTEAFF.

This chain uses TRBV12-3 or TRBV12-4 with TRBJ2-5; without DNA, the TCRdb call of TRBD2 cannot be checked. This CDR3 is 17 amino acids long. This CDR3 reads CASAPGASGSSGETQYF.

The rearrangement links TRBV3-1 to TRBJ1-6. The CDR3 runs 14 residues. Germline lookup yields CDR1 LGHDT and CDR2 YNNKEL (reference sequence). The CDR3 sequence is CASSQEPFNSPLHF.

The chain couples TRBV29-1 to TRBJ2-7; TCRdb selects TRBD1, and the lack of DNA leaves this call unchecked. This CDR3 is 14 amino acids long. Germline-derived CDR1 and CDR2 are SQVTM and ANQGSEA. The CDR3 is CSAQQTGGSYEQYF.

The chain combines TRBV20-1 with TRBJ1-5. This CDR3 contains 15 residues. CDR1 DFQATT and CDR2 SNEGSKA come from the germline V gene (reference sequence). CDR3 sequence: CSAKEGLNSNQPQHF.

The chain combines TRBV29-1 with TRBJ1-1; the D gene TCRdb calls, TRBD1, cannot be checked with no DNA. The V gene's germline CDR1 is SQVTM and CDR2 ANQGSEA. This CDR3 is 13 amino acids long. CDR3 protein: CSVANRGLTEAFF.

The chain combines TRBV25-1 with TRBJ2-7; TCRdb returns TRBD2, unconfirmable since there is no DNA. Germline V CDR1 and CDR2: MGHDK, SYGVNS. The CDR3 contains 14 residues. The chain's CDR3 is CASSESGPNYEQYF.

V is TRBV7-9 and J is TRBJ2-3; no DNA is available, so the TRBD2 call from TCRdb remains unchecked. The CDR3 is 16 amino acids. CDR1 is SEHNR and CDR2 is FQNEAQ in the germline V gene (reference sequence). The CDR3 is CASSATGTSGGDTQYF.

The rearrangement links TRBV30 to TRBJ1-5; TCRdb outputs TRBD1, but without DNA this stays unchecked. This CDR3 spans 15 amino acids. Germline CDR1 GTSNPN, CDR2 SVGIG (reference sequence). CDR3 residues: CAWTLAGVSSQPQHF.

The V call is TRBV11-1, the J call TRBJ1-2. The CDR3 consists of 15 residues. The V gene's germline CDR1 is SGHAT and CDR2 FQDESV (reference sequence). This CDR3 reads CASSLGAQVNYGYTF.

The chain employs TRBV20-1 and TRBJ2-1; TCRdb calls TRBD1, which cannot be checked without DNA. Per the germline V gene, CDR1 is DFQATT and CDR2 is SNEGSKA (reference sequence). The CDR3 is 16 residues long. The CDR3 reads CSASIGQGLYYNEQFF.

The chain links TRBV5-1 to TRBJ1-2; TCRdb selects TRBD1, and the lack of DNA leaves this call unchecked. From germline, CDR1 is SGHRS and CDR2 YFSETQ. The CDR3 loop spans 15 amino acids. This CDR3 is CASSPGQPNNYGYTF.

This sequence joins TRBV5-1 and TRBJ1-1; TCRdb's assignment of TRBD1 cannot be checked, as there is no DNA. Germline CDR1 reads SGHRS; CDR2 reads YFSETQ. CDR3 length equals 12 residues. CDR3 region: CASSRLTGEAFF.

The chain joins TRBV20-1 to TRBJ1-1. CDR3 length equals 13 residues. The germline gives CDR1 DFQATT, CDR2 SNEGSKA (reference sequence). This CDR3 reads CSDRKGADSEAFF.

J is TRBJ1-2 and V is TRBV19; the TRBD1 assignment by TCRdb is unverifiable without DNA. CDR1 and CDR2 from the germline V gene are LNHDA and SQIVND (reference sequence). The CDR3 spans 13 residues. CDR3 sequence: CASKQGRGYGYTF.

This chain joins TRBV5-1 and TRBJ2-3; the TCRdb D gene call, TRBD2, has no DNA to confirm it. Germline CDR1 and CDR2: SGHRS and YFSETQ. The CDR3 loop spans 14 amino acids. CDR3 loop: CASSTDPPLDTQYF.

The chain carries TRBV12-3 or TRBV12-4 and TRBJ1-1; TCRdb designates TRBD1, a call that cannot be tested without DNA. This CDR3 spans 13 amino acids. This CDR3 is CASSSGQGIAAFF.

J is TRBJ2-7 and V is TRBV10-3; TCRdb's D call, TRBD1, is unchecked because there is no DNA. CDR3 length: 15 amino acids. CDR1 and CDR2 from the germline V gene are ENHRY and SYGVKD. This chain's CDR3 is CAIGAGATSGYEQYF.

CDR3 sequence reads: CASSQDRRWSSYNEQFF. The chain combines TRBV14 with TRBJ2-1. Looked up from germline, CDR1 is SGHDN and CDR2 is FVKESK. The CDR3 extends over 17 amino acids.

This chain uses TRBV20-1 with TRBJ1-1; the TCRdb call, TRBD1, lacks DNA for checking. The germline gives CDR1 DFQATT, CDR2 SNEGSKA (reference sequence). The CDR3 has 13 residues. CDR3 loop: CSARAGTGLMAFF.